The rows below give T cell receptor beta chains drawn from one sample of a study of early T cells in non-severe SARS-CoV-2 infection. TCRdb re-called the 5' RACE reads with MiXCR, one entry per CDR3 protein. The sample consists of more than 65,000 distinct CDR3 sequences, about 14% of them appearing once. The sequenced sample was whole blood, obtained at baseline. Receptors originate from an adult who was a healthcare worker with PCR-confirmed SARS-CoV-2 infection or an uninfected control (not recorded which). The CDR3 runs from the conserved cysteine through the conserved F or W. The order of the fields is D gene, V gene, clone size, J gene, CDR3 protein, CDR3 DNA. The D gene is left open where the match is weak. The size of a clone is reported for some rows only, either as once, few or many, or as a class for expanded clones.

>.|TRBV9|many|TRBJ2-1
CASSVEGNEQFF
TGTGCCAGCAGCGTAGAGGGGAATGAGCAGTTCTTC
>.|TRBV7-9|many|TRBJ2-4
CASSLAPAPLLAKNIQYF
TGTGCCAGCAGCTTAGCGCCGGCACCCCTATTAGCCAAAAACATTCAGTACTTC
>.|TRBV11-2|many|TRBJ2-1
CASSSSLSSTMDEQFF
TGTGCCAGCAGCTCATCTCTCTCGAGCACTATGGATGAGCAGTTCTTC
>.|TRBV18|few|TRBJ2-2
CASSPPQQNTGELFF
TGTGCCAGCTCACCCCCGCAGCAAAACACCGGGGAGCTGTTTTTT
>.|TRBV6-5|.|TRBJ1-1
CASSYGARGAEAFF
TGTGCCAGCAGTTACGGGGCTCGGGGTGCTGAAGCTTTCTTT
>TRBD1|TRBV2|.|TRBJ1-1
CASILPGQGADTEAFF
TGTGCCAGCATCCTTCCGGGACAGGGGGCCGACACTGAAGCTTTCTTT
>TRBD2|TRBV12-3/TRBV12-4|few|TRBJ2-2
CASSLLRSGRAVTGELFF
TGTGCCAGCAGCCTGCTCAGGAGCGGGAGGGCTGTCACCGGGGAGCTGTTTTTT
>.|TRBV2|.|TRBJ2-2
CASSRRDSNTGELFF
TGTGCCAGCAGCCGTCGGGACTCCAACACCGGGGAGCTGTTTTTT
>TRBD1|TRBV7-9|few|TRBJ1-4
CASSLDRGEEEKLFF
TGTGCCAGCAGCTTAGACAGGGGAGAAGAGGAAAAACTGTTTTTT
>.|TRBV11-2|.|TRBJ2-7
CASSLANTLAYEQYF
TGTGCCAGCAGCTTAGCGAACACACTGGCCTACGAGCAGTACTTC